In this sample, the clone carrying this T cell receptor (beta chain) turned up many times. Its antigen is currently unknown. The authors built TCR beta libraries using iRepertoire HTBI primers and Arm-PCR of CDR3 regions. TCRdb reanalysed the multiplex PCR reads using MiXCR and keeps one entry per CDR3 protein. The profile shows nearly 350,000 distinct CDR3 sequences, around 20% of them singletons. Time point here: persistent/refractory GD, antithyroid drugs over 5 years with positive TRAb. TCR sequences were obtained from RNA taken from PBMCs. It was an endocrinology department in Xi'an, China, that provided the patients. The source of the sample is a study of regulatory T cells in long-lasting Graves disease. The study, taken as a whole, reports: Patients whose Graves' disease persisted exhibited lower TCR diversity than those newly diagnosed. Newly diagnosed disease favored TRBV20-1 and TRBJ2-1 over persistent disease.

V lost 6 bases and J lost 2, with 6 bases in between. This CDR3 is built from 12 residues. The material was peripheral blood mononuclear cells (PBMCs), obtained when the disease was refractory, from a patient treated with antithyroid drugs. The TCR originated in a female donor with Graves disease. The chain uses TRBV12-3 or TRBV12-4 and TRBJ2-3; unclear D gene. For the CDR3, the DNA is TGTGCCAGCAGCTTACTCACAGATACGCAGTATTTT. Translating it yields CASSLLTDTQYF.